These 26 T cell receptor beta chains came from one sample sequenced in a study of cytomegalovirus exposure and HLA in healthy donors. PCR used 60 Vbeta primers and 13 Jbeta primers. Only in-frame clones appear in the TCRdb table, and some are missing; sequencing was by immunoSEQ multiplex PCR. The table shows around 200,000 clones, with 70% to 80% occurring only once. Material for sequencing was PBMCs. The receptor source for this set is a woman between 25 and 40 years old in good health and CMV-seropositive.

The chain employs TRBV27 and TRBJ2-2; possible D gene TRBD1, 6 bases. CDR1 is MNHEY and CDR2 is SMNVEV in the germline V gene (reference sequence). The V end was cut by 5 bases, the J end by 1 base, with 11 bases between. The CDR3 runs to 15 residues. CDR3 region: CASSARTVNTGELFF. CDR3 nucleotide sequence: TGTGCCAGCAGTGCGAGGACAGTGAACACCGGGGAGCTGTTTTTT.

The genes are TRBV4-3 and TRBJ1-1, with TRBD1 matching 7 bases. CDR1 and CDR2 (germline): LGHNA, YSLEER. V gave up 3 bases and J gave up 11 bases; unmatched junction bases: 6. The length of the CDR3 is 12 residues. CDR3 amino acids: CASSHSTGEAFF. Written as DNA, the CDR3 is TGCGCCAGCAGCCACAGCACAGGGGAGGCTTTCTTT.

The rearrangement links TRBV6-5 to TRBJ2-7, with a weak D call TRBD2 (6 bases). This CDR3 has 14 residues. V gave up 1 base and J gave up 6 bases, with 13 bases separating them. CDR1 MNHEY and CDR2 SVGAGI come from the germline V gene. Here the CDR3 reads CASSYFREEGEQYF. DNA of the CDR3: TGTGCCAGCAGTTACTTCAGGGAGGAGGGCGAGCAGTACTTC.

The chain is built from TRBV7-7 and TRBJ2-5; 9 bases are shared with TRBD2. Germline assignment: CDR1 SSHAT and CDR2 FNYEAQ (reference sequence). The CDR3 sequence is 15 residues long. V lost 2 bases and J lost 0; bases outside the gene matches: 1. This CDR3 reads CASSLLAGYQETQYF. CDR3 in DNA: TGTGCCAGCAGCTTACTAGCGGGGTACCAAGAGACCCAGTACTTC. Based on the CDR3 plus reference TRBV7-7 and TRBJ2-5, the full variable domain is GAGVSQSPRYKVTKRGQDVTLRCDPISSHATLYWYQQALGQGPEFLTYFNYEAQPDKSGLPSDRFSAERPEGSISTLTIQRTEQRDSAMYRCASSLLAGYQETQYFGPGTRLLVL.

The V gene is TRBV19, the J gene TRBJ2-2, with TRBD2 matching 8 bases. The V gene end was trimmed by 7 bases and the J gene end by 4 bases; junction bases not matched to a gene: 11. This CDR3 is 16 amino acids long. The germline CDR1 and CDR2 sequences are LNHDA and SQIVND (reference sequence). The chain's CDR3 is CASTRLTAGGTGELFF. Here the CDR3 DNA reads TGTGCCAGTACTAGACTGACGGCGGGAGGCACCGGGGAGCTGTTTTTT.

As DNA, the CDR3 is TGTGCCAGCAGGGCCCTCCGATGGGAGACCCAGTACTTC. Translation: CASRALRWETQYF. The V and J genes are TRBV6-5 and TRBJ2-5; D uncertain. The CDR3 is 13 residues long. The ends were cut back, 6 bases at V and 5 bases at J, with 13 bases in the middle. Germline V CDR1 and CDR2: MNHEY, SVGAGI.

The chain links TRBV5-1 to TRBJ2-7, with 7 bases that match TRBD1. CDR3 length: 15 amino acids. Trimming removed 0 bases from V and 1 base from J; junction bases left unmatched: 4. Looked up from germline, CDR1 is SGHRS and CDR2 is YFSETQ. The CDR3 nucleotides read TGCGCCAGCAGCTTGGAGGGACAGCTATCCTACGAGCAGTACTTC. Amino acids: CASSLEGQLSYEQYF.

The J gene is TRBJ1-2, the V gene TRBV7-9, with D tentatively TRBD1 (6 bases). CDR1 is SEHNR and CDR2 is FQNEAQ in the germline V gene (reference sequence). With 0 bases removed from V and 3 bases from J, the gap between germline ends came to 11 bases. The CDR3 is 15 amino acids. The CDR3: CASSLAGYRDYGYTF. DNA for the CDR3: TGTGCCAGCAGCTTAGCGGGGTACAGGGACTATGGCTACACCTTC.

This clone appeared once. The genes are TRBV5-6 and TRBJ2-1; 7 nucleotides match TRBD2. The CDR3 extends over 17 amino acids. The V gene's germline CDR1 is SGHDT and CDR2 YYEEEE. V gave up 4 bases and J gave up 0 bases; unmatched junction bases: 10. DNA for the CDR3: TGTGCCAGCAGCCCGAGACTAGCTCCTAGCTCCTACAATGAGCAGTTCTTC. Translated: CASSPRLAPSSYNEQFF.

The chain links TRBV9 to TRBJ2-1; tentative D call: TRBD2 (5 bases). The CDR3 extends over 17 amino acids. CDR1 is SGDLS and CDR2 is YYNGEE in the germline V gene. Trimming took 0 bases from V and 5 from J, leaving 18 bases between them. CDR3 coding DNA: TGTGCCAGCAGCGTAGAGCCGGCGGGCTTTGGGGACAATGAGCAGTTCTTC. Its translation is CASSVEPAGFGDNEQFF.

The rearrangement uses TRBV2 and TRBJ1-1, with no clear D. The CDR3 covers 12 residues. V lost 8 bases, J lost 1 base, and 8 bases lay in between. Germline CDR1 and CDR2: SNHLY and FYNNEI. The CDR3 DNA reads TGTGCCAGCGCTGGCCAGAACACTGAAGCTTTCTTT. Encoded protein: CASAGQNTEAFF.

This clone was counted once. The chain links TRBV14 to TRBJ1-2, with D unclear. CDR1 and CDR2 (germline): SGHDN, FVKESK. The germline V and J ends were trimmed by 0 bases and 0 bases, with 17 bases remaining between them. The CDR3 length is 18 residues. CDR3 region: CASSQDRRGLRANYGYTF. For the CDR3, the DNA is TGTGCCAGCAGCCAAGATCGCCGGGGTCTTAGGGCTAACTATGGCTACACCTTC.

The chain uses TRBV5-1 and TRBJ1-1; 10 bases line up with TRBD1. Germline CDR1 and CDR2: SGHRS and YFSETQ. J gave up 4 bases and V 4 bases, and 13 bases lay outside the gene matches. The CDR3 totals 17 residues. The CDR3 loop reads CASSPGQGPPWSTEAFF. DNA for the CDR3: TGCGCCAGCAGCCCGGGACAGGGGCCTCCCTGGAGCACTGAAGCTTTCTTT.

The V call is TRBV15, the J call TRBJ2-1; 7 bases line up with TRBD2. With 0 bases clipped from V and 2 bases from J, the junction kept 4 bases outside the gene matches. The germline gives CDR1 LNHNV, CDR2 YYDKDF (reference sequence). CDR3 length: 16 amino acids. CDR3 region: CATSRDRLAAYNEQFF. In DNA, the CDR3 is TGTGCCACCAGCAGAGATAGACTAGCCGCCTACAATGAGCAGTTCTTC. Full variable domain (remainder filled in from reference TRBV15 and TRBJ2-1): DAMVIQNPRYQVTQFGKPVTLSCSQTLNHNVMYWYQQKSSQAPKLLFHYYDKDFNNEADTPDNFQSRRPNTSFCFLDIRSPGLGDTAMYLCATSRDRLAAYNEQFFGPGTRLTVL.

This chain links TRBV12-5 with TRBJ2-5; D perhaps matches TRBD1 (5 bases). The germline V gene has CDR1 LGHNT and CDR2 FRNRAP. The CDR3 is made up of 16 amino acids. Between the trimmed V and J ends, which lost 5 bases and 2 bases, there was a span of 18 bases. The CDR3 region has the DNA TGTGCTAGTGGTGCCGAGCATGGCAGGGCTCAAGAGACCCAGTACTTC. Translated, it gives CASGAEHGRAQETQYF. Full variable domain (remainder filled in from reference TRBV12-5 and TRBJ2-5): DARVTQTPRHKVTEMGQEVTMRCQPILGHNTVFWYRQTMMQGLELLAYFRNRAPLDDSGMPKDRFSAEMPDATLATLKIQPSEPRDSAVYFCASGAEHGRAQETQYFGPGTRLLVL.

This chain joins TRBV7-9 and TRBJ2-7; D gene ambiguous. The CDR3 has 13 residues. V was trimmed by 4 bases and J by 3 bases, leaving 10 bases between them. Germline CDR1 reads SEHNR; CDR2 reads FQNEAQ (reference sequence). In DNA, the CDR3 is TGTGCCAGCAGCTCGGCCGGGTTCTACGAGCAGTACTTC. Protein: CASSSAGFYEQYF.

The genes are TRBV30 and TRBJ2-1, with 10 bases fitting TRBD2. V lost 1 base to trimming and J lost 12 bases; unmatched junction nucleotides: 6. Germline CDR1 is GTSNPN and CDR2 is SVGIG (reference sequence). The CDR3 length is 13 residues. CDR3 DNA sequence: TGTGCCTGGAGTGGGGTAGCGGGAGGCACGCAGTTCTTC. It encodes CAWSGVAGGTQFF.

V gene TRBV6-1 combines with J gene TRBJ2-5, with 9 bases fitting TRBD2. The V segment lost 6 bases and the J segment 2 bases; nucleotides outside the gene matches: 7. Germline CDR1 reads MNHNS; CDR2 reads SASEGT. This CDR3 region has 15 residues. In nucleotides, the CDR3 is TGTGCCAGCAGGGGCGGGGGGGCAGATCAAGAGACCCAGTACTTC. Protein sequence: CASRGGGADQETQYF.

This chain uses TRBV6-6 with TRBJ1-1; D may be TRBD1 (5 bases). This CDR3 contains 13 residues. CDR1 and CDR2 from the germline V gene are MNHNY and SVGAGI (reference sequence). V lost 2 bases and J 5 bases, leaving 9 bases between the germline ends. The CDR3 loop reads CASSYGGGTEAFF. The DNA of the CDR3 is TGTGCCAGCAGTTACGGTGGGGGGACTGAAGCTTTCTTT.

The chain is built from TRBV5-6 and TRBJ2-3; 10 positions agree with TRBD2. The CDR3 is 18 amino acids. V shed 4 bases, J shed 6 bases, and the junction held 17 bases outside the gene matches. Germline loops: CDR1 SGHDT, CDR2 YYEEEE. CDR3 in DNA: TGTGCCAGCAGCACCTGGAGCGGGGGGGCCAGTTACACGGATACGCAGTATTTT. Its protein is CASSTWSGGASYTDTQYF.

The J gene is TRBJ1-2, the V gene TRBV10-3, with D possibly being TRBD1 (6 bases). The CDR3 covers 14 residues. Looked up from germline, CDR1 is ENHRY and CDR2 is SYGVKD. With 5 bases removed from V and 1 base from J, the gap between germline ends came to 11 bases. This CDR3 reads CAISPQGLNYGYTF. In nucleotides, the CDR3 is TGTGCCATCAGTCCACAGGGCCTTAACTATGGCTACACCTTC.

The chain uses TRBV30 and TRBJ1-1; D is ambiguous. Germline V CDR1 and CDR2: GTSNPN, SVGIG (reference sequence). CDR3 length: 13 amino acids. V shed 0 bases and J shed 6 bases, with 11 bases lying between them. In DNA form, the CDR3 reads TGTGCCTGGAGTGTGATAGGGAGGGCTGAAGCTTTCTTT. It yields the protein CAWSVIGRAEAFF. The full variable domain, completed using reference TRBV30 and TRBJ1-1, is SQTIHQWPATLVQPVGSPLSLECTVEGTSNPNLYWYRQAAGRGLQLLFYSVGIGQISSEVPQNLSASRPQDRQFILSSKKLLLSDSGFYLCAWSVIGRAEAFFGQGTRLTVV.

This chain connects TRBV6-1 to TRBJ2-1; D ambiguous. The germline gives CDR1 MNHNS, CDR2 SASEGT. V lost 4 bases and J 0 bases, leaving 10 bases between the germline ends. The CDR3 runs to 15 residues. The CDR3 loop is CASSVTPRSYNEQFF. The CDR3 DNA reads TGTGCCAGCAGTGTCACTCCTCGCTCCTACAATGAGCAGTTCTTC.

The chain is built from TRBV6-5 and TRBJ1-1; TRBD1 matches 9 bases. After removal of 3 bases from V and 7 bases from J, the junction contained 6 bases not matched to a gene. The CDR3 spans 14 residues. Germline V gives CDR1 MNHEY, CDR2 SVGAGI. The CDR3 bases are TGTGCCAGCAGTTATGGGACAGGGCCGCTTGAAGCTTTCTTT. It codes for CASSYGTGPLEAFF.

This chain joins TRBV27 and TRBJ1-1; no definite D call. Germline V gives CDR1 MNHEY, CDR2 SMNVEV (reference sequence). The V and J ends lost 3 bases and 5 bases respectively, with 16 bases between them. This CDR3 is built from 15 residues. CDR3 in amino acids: CASSLLRTLGTEAFF. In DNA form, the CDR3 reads TGTGCCAGCAGTTTGTTACGTACCCTCGGGACTGAAGCTTTCTTT.

The CDR3 reads CASSYSTRSVYEQFF. CDR3 nucleotide sequence: TGTGCCAGCAGTTACTCGACTAGATCAGTCTATGAGCAGTTCTTC. The V gene is TRBV6-5, the J gene TRBJ2-1, with TRBD2 as a possible D gene (6 bases). The V gene's germline CDR1 is MNHEY and CDR2 SVGAGI. Trimming took 0 bases from V and 8 from J, leaving 14 bases between them. CDR3 length: 15 amino acids.